This TCR beta chain comes out of a study of shared clonotypes between healthy human individuals. The repertoire was sequenced with immunoSEQ multiplex PCR; TCRdb's copy has only in-frame clones and lacks some. The repertoire holds about 2.4 million clones, 80% to 95% seen once, with around 0.37% in the top ten. None of the donors, who were healthy HIV-negative adults, had recently had acute infections or vaccinations. The V gene lost 6 bases and the J gene lost 6 bases, with 18 bases spanning the gap. The CDR3 extends over 15 amino acids. Germline assignment: CDR1 LNHDA and CDR2 SQIVND (reference sequence).

This clonotype was obtained from a man younger than 35 in good health. Some clones in this sample may be carry-over from other donors' samples. The gene calls are TRBV19 and TRBJ2-1, with TRBD2 as a possible D gene (5 bases). Sequenced sample: naive CD4+ T cells from PBMCs. The subset is: CD45RA+ positively selected. In DNA form, the CDR3 reads TGTGCCAGTAGGGCAGGACTCCGGCAGAGCAATGAGCAGTTCTTC. It specifies CASRAGLRQSNEQFF. Supplemented by reference TRBV19 and TRBJ2-1, the full variable domain reads DGGITQSPKYLFRKEGQNVTLSCEQNLNHDAMYWYRQDPGQGLRLIYYSQIVNDFQKGDIAEGYSVSREKKESFPLTVTSAQKNPTAFYLCASRAGLRQSNEQFFGPGTRLTVL.